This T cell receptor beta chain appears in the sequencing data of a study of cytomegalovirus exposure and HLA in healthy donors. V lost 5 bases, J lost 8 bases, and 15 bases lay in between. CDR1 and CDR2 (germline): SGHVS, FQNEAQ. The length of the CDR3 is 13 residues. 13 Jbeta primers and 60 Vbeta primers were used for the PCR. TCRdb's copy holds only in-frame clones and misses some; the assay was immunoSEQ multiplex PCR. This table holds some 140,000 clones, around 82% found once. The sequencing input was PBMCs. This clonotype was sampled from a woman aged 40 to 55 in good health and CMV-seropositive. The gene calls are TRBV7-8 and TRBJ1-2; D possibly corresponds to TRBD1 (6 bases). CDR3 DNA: TGTGCCAGCAGCCCGGGGGGGGGCGACGGCTACACCTTC. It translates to CASSPGGGDGYTF.